This is a list of T cell receptor beta chains from one sample in a study of long-term antiretroviral therapy in people with HIV. The table came from immunoSEQ multiplex PCR; TCRdb's copy has only in-frame clones and leaves some out. Of 29,000 or so clones in the sample, over 85% were seen once. This specimen consisted of unsorted PBMCs, obtained roughly 6.5 years after starting antiretroviral therapy. These receptors were obtained from a woman aged 40 to 50 with HIV. CDR3s include the opening cysteine and the closing phenylalanine or tryptophan. The D gene is left open where the match is weak. The size of a clone is reported for some rows only, either as once, few or many, or as a class for expanded clones.

-	TRBV7-2	TRBD2	TRBJ2-1	CASSSTGTSYSYNEQFF	TGTGCCAGCAGCTCCACCGGGACTAGCTACTCCTACAATGAGCAGTTCTTC
-	TRBV5-4	-	TRBJ1-2	CASSLEGGPYGYTF	TGTGCCAGCAGCTTGGAAGGAGGTCCCTATGGCTACACCTTC
-	TRBV11-1	-	TRBJ1-6	CASSSHDLDGVASPLHF	TGTGCCAGCAGCTCGCATGACCTCGACGGCGTGGCCTCACCCCTCCACTTT
-	TRBV30	-	TRBJ1-1	CAWSAIRATEAFF	TGTGCCTGGAGTGCGATCCGCGCCACTGAAGCTTTCTTT
-	TRBV30	-	TRBJ1-2	CAWSLGPSDYTF	TGTGCCTGGAGTCTGGGTCCCAGCGACTACACCTTC
-	TRBV6-1	TRBD2	TRBJ2-3	CASSDGGLAGGPGTQYF	TGTGCCAGCAGTGATGGGGGACTAGCGGGTGGGCCAGGTACGCAGTATTTT
-	TRBV11-2	-	TRBJ2-2	CASSPRRDSSGELFF	TGTGCCAGCAGCCCCCGCAGGGATTCGAGCGGGGAGCTGTTTTTT
-	TRBV7-9	TRBD1	TRBJ2-7	CASSQGQGAYEQYF	TGTGCCAGCAGCCAGGGACAGGGGGCCTACGAGCAGTACTTC
-	TRBV30	-	TRBJ2-7	CAWNSRPITNEQYF	TGTGCCTGGAATTCTAGACCTATTACGAACGAGCAGTACTTC
-	TRBV2	TRBD1	TRBJ2-1	CASSGTAYNEQFF	TGTGCCAGCAGCGGGACAGCATACAATGAGCAGTTCTTC
medium-sized	TRBV11-2	TRBD2	TRBJ2-3	CASSSPTSGTDTQYF	TGTGCCAGCAGTTCCCCGACTAGCGGCACAGATACGCAGTATTTT
-	TRBV30	TRBD2	TRBJ2-3	CAGVAGGPDTQYF	TGTGCCGGAGTTGCGGGGGGGCCCGATACGCAGTATTTT
-	TRBV6-5	-	TRBJ1-1	CASSSGRGVTEAFF	TGTGCCAGCAGTTCTGGACGAGGAGTCACTGAAGCTTTCTTT
once	TRBV2	TRBD1	TRBJ1-5	CASSQTDRGNQPQHF	TGTGCCAGCAGTCAAACGGACAGGGGGAATCAGCCCCAGCATTTT
-	TRBV18	-	TRBJ1-2	CASSPSSGQLSGYTF	TGTGCCAGCTCACCATCCTCCGGGCAATTGAGTGGCTACACCTTC
once	TRBV30	-	TRBJ1-1	CAWSYGRENTEAFF	TGTGCCTGGAGTTACGGCAGGGAAAACACTGAAGCTTTCTTT
few	TRBV19	TRBD1	TRBJ1-1	CASSIDGNRGITEAFF	TGTGCCAGTAGTATAGATGGGAACAGGGGGATCACTGAAGCTTTCTTT
-	TRBV11-2	-	TRBJ2-1	CASRRIPRGSYNEQFF	TGTGCCAGCAGACGAATACCCCGGGGATCCTACAATGAGCAGTTCTTC
-	TRBV25-1	TRBD1	TRBJ2-7	CASRGQGVYEQYF	TGTGCCAGCAGAGGACAGGGGGTCTACGAGCAGTACTTC
-	TRBV6-6	-	TRBJ1-6	CASSLRNTYNSPLHF	TGCGCCAGCAGCCTGAGGAATACCTATAATTCACCCCTCCACTTT
once	TRBV30	TRBD1	TRBJ2-1	CAWSGDRGYNEQFF	TGTGCCTGGAGTGGGGACAGGGGTTACAATGAGCAGTTCTTC